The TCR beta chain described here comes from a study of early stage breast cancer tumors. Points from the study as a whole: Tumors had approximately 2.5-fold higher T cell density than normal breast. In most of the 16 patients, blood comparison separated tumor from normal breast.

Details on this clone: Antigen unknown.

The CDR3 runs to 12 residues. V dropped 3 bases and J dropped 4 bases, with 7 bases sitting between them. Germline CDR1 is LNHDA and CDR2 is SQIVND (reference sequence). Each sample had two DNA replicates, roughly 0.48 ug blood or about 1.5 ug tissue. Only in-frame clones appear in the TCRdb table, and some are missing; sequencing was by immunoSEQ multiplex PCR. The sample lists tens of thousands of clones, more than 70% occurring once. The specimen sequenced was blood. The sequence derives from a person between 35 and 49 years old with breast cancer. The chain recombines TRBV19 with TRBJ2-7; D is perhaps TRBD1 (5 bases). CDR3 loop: CASSMTDYEQYF. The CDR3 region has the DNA TGTGCCAGTAGTATGACAGATTACGAGCAGTACTTC.